The present TCR beta chain was sequenced within a study of blood T cell repertoires in COVID-19. Germline V lookup: CDR1 LGHDT, CDR2 YNNKEL (reference sequence). The CDR3 is 12 amino acids. The assay was immunoSEQ multiplex PCR, and TCRdb's table has in-frame clones only and misses some. Of roughly 100,000 clones listed, roughly 79% were seen once; the top ten hold about 40%. In regard to this clone: At one end, the junction sequence differs from germline, possibly due to a read error.

The chain joins TRBV3-1 (or the pseudogene TRBV3-2) to TRBJ2-1; tentative D call: TRBD1 (6 bases). The source is a man aged 80 or over with acute or convalescent COVID-19. Sequencing used peripheral blood. The CDR3 bases are TGTGCCAGCAGCCAAAGTGGGGGCCGGTTCGTCTTC. It encodes CASSQSGGRFVF.